Shown below are 20 T cell receptor beta chains from a single sample sequenced in a study of T cell clones after liver transplantation. Generated by immunoSEQ multiplex PCR, the TCRdb table keeps only in-frame clones and is missing some. The profile shows 70,000 to 85,000 clones, 80% of them singletons. The starting material was CD4+ T cells from blood, obtained before liver transplant. These receptors were taken from a human donor who received a liver transplant.

This clone was picked up many times. The chain couples TRBV18 to TRBJ2-7; TRBD1 might be the D (5 bases). Germline V lookup: CDR1 KGHSH, CDR2 LQKENI. The CDR3 runs 13 residues. The V and J ends lost 3 bases and 6 bases respectively, with 12 bases between them. Here the CDR3 reads CASSPQAGLEQYF. CDR3 nucleotides: TGTGCCAGCTCACCGCAGGCAGGGCTCGAGCAGTACTTC.

This chain uses TRBV7-9 with TRBJ2-1; 14 nucleotides line up with TRBD2. The CDR3 has 17 residues. Per germline, CDR1 SEHNR and CDR2 FQNEAQ (reference sequence). The V segment lost 4 bases and the J segment 10 bases; nucleotides outside the gene matches: 12. Here the CDR3 reads CASSSPVGTSGSQEQFF. CDR3 bases: TGTGCCAGCAGCTCCCCGGTCGGGACTAGCGGGAGTCAAGAGCAGTTCTTC.

The chain uses TRBV5-4 and TRBJ2-3; no clear D gene. This CDR3 is 15 amino acids long. Per germline, CDR1 SGHNT and CDR2 YYREEE (reference sequence). The germline V and J ends were trimmed by 2 bases and 4 bases, with 14 bases remaining between them. DNA of the CDR3: TGTGCCAGCAGCTTAGCCGGCCCTAGGGCAGATACGCAGTATTTT. Translating it yields CASSLAGPRADTQYF.

The chain is built from TRBV4-3 and TRBJ2-7; 7 bases fit TRBD1. V trimming: 5 bases; J trimming: 0 bases; junction bases outside the gene matches: 4. CDR3 length equals 14 residues. From germline, CDR1 is LGHNA and CDR2 YSLEER. The CDR3 loop is CASSKGQDSYEQYF. DNA of the CDR3: TGCGCCAGCAGCAAAGGACAGGACTCCTACGAGCAGTACTTC.

As DNA, the CDR3 is TGTGCCAGCAGCCGGGTGGAGGGCGTCACTGAAGCTTTCTTT. Translating gives CASSRVEGVTEAFF. This sequence joins TRBV7-9 and TRBJ1-1; the D is unclear. V was shortened by 5 bases and J by 4 bases, with 14 bases between the two germline ends. Germline-derived CDR1 and CDR2 are SEHNR and FQNEAQ (reference sequence). The CDR3 totals 14 residues.

V usage is TRBV28 and J usage is TRBJ2-5, with 9 bases aligning to TRBD1. This CDR3 has 16 residues. The V and J ends lost 5 bases and 5 bases, in that order; junction bases with no gene match: 12. Per the germline V gene, CDR1 is MDHEN and CDR2 is SYDVKM. CDR3: CASSGPGTGIFETQYF. CDR3 sequence (DNA): TGTGCCAGCAGTGGCCCCGGGACAGGGATCTTCGAGACCCAGTACTTC.

The chain links TRBV11-2 to TRBJ2-7, with TRBD1 matching 8 bases. The CDR3 has 15 amino acids. V lost 3 bases and J lost 6; bases outside the gene matches: 10. Germline V gene lookup returns CDR1 SGHAT and CDR2 FQNNGV. In DNA form, the CDR3 reads TGTGCCAGCAGCTTTGGCCTCAGGGGGCTGGGCGAGCAGTACTTC. This sequence encodes CASSFGLRGLGEQYF.

V usage is TRBV6-5 and J usage is TRBJ1-2; D perhaps matches TRBD1 (5 bases). Trimming pared 0 bases from V and 5 bases from J, leaving 13 bases between. This CDR3 is 15 amino acids long. Germline lookup yields CDR1 MNHEY and CDR2 SVGAGI. CDR3 nucleotides: TGTGCCAGCAGTTACTCGATCCAGGGTCATTATGGCTACACCTTC. Amino acids: CASSYSIQGHYGYTF.

The rearrangement links TRBV27 to TRBJ2-7, with 10 bases that match TRBD2. Losses at the gene ends were 5 bases for V and 9 bases for J; bases not matched to a gene: 16. The CDR3 length is 16 residues. The germline V gene encodes CDR1 MNHEY and CDR2 SMNVEV (reference sequence). CDR3 region: CASSLRPHSSGSWQYF. The CDR3 DNA follows: TGTGCCAGCAGTCTAAGGCCCCACTCTAGCGGGAGTTGGCAGTACTTC.

The chain couples TRBV25-1 to TRBJ1-1; D might be TRBD1 (6 bases). The CDR3 totals 16 residues. Per the germline V gene, CDR1 is MGHDK and CDR2 is SYGVNS. V was cut by 1 base and J by 5 bases, with 17 bases left in between. The CDR3 nucleotides read TGTGCCAGCAGTGAATCTCGGAAGGGGGGTCGGACTGAAGCTTTCTTT. Its protein product is CASSESRKGGRTEAFF.

The V and J genes are TRBV2 and TRBJ1-2, with D possibly TRBD1 on 5 matching bases. V shed 0 bases and J shed 2 bases, with 10 bases lying between them. The CDR3 is 15 residues long. Germline V CDR1 and CDR2: SNHLY, FYNNEI. Here the CDR3 DNA reads TGTGCCAGCAGTGAAGCGCGGGGGAGGAACTATGGCTACACCTTC. This encodes CASSEARGRNYGYTF.

This chain connects TRBV27 to TRBJ1-2; maybe TRBD1 (6 bases). The V end lost 4 bases, the J end lost 14 bases, and 20 bases lay between the germline ends. CDR3 size: 13 residues. Germline V gene data show CDR1 as MNHEY and CDR2 as SMNVEV (reference sequence). In nucleotides, the CDR3 is TGTGCCAGCAGTTCTTTGACGGGGGCACGTTGGACCTTC. Translation: CASSSLTGARWTF.

This clone was picked up a small number of times. The V gene is TRBV9, the J gene TRBJ2-7; 7 bases map to TRBD2. CDR3 length: 15 residues. V lost 3 bases to trimming and J lost 6 bases; unmatched junction nucleotides: 12. Germline V CDR1 and CDR2: SGDLS, YYNGEE. In DNA form, the CDR3 reads TGTGCCAGCAGCGCCGGGACTATTGGGGAATCCGAGCAGTACTTC. This translates into CASSAGTIGESEQYF.

J is TRBJ2-3 and V is TRBV18; TRBD2 agrees at 7 bases. This CDR3 has 15 amino acids. Germline values: CDR1 KGHSH, CDR2 LQKENI. The junction had 3 bases not matched to a gene; V was cut back by 3 bases and J by 0 bases. CDR3: CASSPVTSSTDTQYF. The CDR3 DNA reads TGTGCCAGCTCACCTGTGACTAGCAGCACAGATACGCAGTATTTT.

This sequence joins TRBV18 and TRBJ2-5; D unclear. This CDR3 is 13 amino acids long. With 7 bases removed from V and 1 base from J, the gap between germline ends came to 10 bases. Germline-derived CDR1 and CDR2 are KGHSH and LQKENI. CDR3 nucleotides: TGTGCCAGCTTCTCAGGTTCCCAAGAGACCCAGTACTTC. Its translation: CASFSGSQETQYF.

The chain joins TRBV7-9 to TRBJ1-3; D not certain. Germline loops: CDR1 SEHNR, CDR2 FQNEAQ (reference sequence). V was cut by 1 base and J by 1 base, with 5 bases left in between. This CDR3 region has 14 residues. CDR3 residues: CASSLGTSGNTIYF. The CDR3 nucleotides read TGTGCCAGCAGCTTAGGGACTTCTGGAAACACCATATATTTT. Complete variable domain (other parts from reference TRBV7-9 and TRBJ1-3): DTGVSQNPRHKITKRGQNVTFRCDPISEHNRLYWYRQTLGQGPEFLTYFQNEAQLEKSRLLSDRFSAERPKGSFSTLEIQRTEQGDSAMYLCASSLGTSGNTIYFGEGSWLTVV.

V is TRBV6-1 and J is TRBJ2-7; the D gene could be TRBD1 or TRBD2 (5 bases each). From germline, CDR1 is MNHNS and CDR2 SASEGT. Trimming took 6 bases from V and 5 from J, leaving 17 bases between them. This CDR3 has 14 residues. This CDR3 is CASRVGPGTHEQYF. The CDR3 DNA follows: TGTGCCAGCAGAGTGGGCCCAGGGACCCACGAGCAGTACTTC.

The rearrangement uses TRBV6-1 and TRBJ2-7; TRBD2 is a possible D gene (6 bases). Per the germline V gene, CDR1 is MNHNS and CDR2 is SASEGT. Trimming removed 6 bases from V and 7 bases from J, with 19 bases in between. The CDR3 sequence is 14 residues long. CDR3 nucleotide sequence: TGTGCCAGCAGCCCCGGAGGGGCGAGAAAAGAGCAGTACTTC. Encoded protein: CASSPGGARKEQYF.

This chain's CDR3 is CASSSVQGIGGYTF. CDR3 sequence (DNA): TGTGCCAGCAGTTCCGTTCAGGGGATCGGCGGCTACACCTTC. The chain is built from TRBV6-5 and TRBJ1-2; weak D call: TRBD1 (6 bases). The germline CDR1 and CDR2 sequences are MNHEY and SVGAGI. V lost 4 bases to trimming and J lost 8 bases, with 17 bases between them. This CDR3 spans 14 amino acids.

As DNA, the CDR3 is TGTGCCAGCAGCGGACAGGGGGGCACAGATACGCAGTATTTT. This encodes CASSGQGGTDTQYF. The gene calls are TRBV5-4 and TRBJ2-3; TRBD1 agrees at 10 bases. Germline trimming cut 4 bases from V and 1 base from J; bases unmatched to any gene: 0. This CDR3 comprises 14 residues. Germline assignment: CDR1 SGHNT and CDR2 YYREEE (reference sequence). Together with reference TRBV5-4 and TRBJ2-3, the CDR3 gives the full variable domain: ETGVTQSPTHLIKTRGQQVTLRCSSQSGHNTVSWYQQALGQGPQFIFQYYREEENGRGNFPPRFSGLQFPNYSSELNVNALELDDSALYLCASSGQGGTDTQYFGPGTRLTVL.